The clone carrying this T cell receptor (beta chain) was counted many times. Its specificity is not known. A TCRbeta library incorporating unique molecular identifiers was prepared. TCRdb passed the PCR reads through MiXCR, listing each CDR3 protein once. The sample records around 5,900 distinct CDR3 sequences, less than 20% being singletons. This sample is drawn from a study of T-cell reconstitution after alpha-beta-depleted transplantation in children. Germline V lookup: CDR1 DFQATT, CDR2 SNEGSKA (reference sequence). With 3 bases removed from V and 1 base from J, the gap between germline ends came to 17 bases. The CDR3 contains 16 residues. The study, taken as a whole, reports: Day-60 TCRbeta diversity that was high in some patients was derived from surviving recipient T cells and thymic progenitors. After one year, T-cell counts and TCRbeta diversity mostly came from new T cells. Two months or so post-transplant, alpha-beta T cells reportedly derived from several hundred expanded graft clones.

The TCR sequence derives from a patient under 10 years old who had a stem cell transplant for inherited bone marrow failure, so the T cells may come from the graft donor. This chain links TRBV20-1 with TRBJ2-3; TRBD1 might be the D (6 bases). The specimen was PBMCs, mostly from graft donor cells, collected 180 days after TCRalphabeta/CD19-depleted stem cell transplant. The CDR3 nucleotides are TGCAGTGCTAGTTCGTTTAGGGGGATAGGCACAGATACGCAGTATTTT. It codes for CSASSFRGIGTDTQYF.